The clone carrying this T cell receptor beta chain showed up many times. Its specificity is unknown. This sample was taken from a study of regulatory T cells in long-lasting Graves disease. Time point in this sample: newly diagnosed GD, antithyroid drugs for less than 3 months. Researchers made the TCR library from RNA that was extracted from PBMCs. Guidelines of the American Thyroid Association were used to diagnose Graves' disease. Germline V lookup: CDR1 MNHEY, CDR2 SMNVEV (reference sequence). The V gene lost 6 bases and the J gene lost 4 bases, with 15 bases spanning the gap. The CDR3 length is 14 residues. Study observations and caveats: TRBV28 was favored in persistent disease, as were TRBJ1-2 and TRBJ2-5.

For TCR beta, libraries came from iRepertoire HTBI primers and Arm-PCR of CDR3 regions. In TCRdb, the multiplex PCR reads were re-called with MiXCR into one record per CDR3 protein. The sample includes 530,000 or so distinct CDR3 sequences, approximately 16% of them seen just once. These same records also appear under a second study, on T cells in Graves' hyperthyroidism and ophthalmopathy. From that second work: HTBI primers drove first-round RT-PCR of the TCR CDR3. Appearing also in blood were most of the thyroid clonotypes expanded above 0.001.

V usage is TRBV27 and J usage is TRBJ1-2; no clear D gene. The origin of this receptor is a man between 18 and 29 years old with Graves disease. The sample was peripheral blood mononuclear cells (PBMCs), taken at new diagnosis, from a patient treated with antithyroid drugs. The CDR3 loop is CASRSRALGYGYTF. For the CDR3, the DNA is TGTGCCAGCAGAAGTAGGGCCCTTGGCTATGGCTACACCTTC.